Below are 24 T cell receptor beta chains sequenced from a single sample in a study of T cells in women clearing cervical HPV infection. Profiled with immunoSEQ multiplex PCR; TCRdb holds only in-frame clones, not every one. There are approximately 25,000 clones in the sample, with 20% to 25% held by the top ten. The material sequenced was blood buffy coat. These receptor sequences come from a woman between 18 and 70 years old with a cervical HPV16 infection that either progressed to CIN3+ or cleared (not recorded which).

A note on this clone: The read ends 3 residues early relative to the CDR3; the germline J gene fills the gap. The chain carries TRBV24-1 and TRBJ2-1; TRBD2 matches at 7 bases. Looked up from germline, CDR1 is KGHDR and CDR2 is SFDVKD. CDR3 length: 14 residues. Trimming cost V 5 bases and J 1 base; bases outside gene matches: 1. The sequenced CDR3 bases are TGTGCCACCAGTGGGGGGGGGTCCTACAATGAG. Protein sequence: CATSGGGSYNE. The complete CDR3 sequence is CATSGGGSYNEQFF.

A remark on this clone: The CDR3 end falls 3 residues outside the read, so it is completed with the germline J gene. The chain carries TRBV30 and TRBJ2-2, with 7 bases that match TRBD2. This CDR3 region has 16 residues. Germline values: CDR1 GTSNPN, CDR2 SVGIG (reference sequence). V was pared by 5 bases and J by 7 bases, with 16 bases of the junction left unmatched. Incomplete CDR3 DNA: TGTGCCTGGGACCCGGGGAGCGGGGCTAGGGGCGGGGAG. This encodes CAWDPGSGARGGE. The complete CDR3 protein is CAWDPGSGARGGELFF.

In the case of this clone: The read terminates 3 residues before the CDR3 end, so the remaining end is supplied by the germline J gene. This rearrangement joins TRBV7-9 to TRBJ1-1; D not resolved. In germline, CDR1 is SEHNR, CDR2 FQNEAQ (reference sequence). CDR3 size: 13 residues. The CDR3 DNA, read in part, is TGTGCCAGCAATAGCGGGAATAGTGAGACA. Its protein is CASNSGNSET. The entire CDR3 protein reads CASNSGNSETAFF.

Partial CDR3 DNA: TGTGCCAGCAGCTCCCTAGCGGGAGTCAGAGAGACG. Translation gives CASSSLAGVRET. Given in full, the CDR3 is CASSSLAGVRETQYF. The chain is built from TRBV28 and TRBJ2-3, with 10 bases matching TRBD2. Read sequence stops 3 residues before the CDR3 end, and the germline J gene provides the missing end. Germline CDR1 is MDHEN and CDR2 is SYDVKM. The CDR3 contains 15 residues.

As regards this clone: The read halts 3 residues ahead of the CDR3 end, with the missing end drawn from the germline J gene. The chain has TRBV6-4 and TRBJ1-5; D possibly corresponds to TRBD1 (6 bases). The V gene's germline CDR1 is MRHNA and CDR2 SNTAGT. The V and J ends lost 4 bases and 3 bases respectively, with 7 bases between them. The CDR3 consists of 13 residues. CDR3 sequence reads: CASSGQANQPQHF. The CDR3 DNA, read in part, is TGTGCCAGCAGTGGACAGGCCAATCAGCCC.

Note on this clone: From the germline J gene comes the end of the CDR3, since the read stops 3 residues before it. The chain uses TRBV4-2 and TRBJ2-7; 9 nucleotides align to TRBD1. Germline V gives CDR1 LGHNA, CDR2 YNFKEQ. The CDR3 has 15 amino acids. Trimming removed 3 bases from V and 5 bases from J; junction bases left unmatched: 8. CDR3 DNA (partial): TGTGCCAGCAGCCAGACCGGGACAGGGATCCACGAG. Its protein product is CASSQTGTGIHE. The whole CDR3 region reads CASSQTGTGIHEQYF.

As concerns this clone: Read sequence stops 3 residues before the CDR3 end, and the germline J gene provides the missing end. Different DNA sequences within this sample yield the same CDR3. V usage is TRBV7-3 and J usage is TRBJ2-3; tentatively, D is TRBD2 (7 bases). Trimming pared 4 bases from V and 6 bases from J, leaving 20 bases between. This CDR3 comprises 16 residues. From germline, CDR1 is SGHTA and CDR2 FQGTGA. CDR3 sequence reads: CASSSSEVRGRDTQYF. The CDR3 bases that were read are TGTGCCAGCAGCTCCAGTGAAGTGCGGGGGCGGGATACG.

Of note for this clone: Sequencing ends 3 residues short of the CDR3 end; the germline J gene provides the rest. The V gene is TRBV2, the J gene TRBJ1-2, with TRBD1 matching 8 bases. Germline lookup yields CDR1 SNHLY and CDR2 FYNNEI. CDR3 length equals 16 residues. CDR3 region: CASSRGQGAIYNDYTF. The covered CDR3 bases are TGTGCCAGCAGTAGGGGTCAGGGGGCTATTTACAATGAC.

Remarks on this clone: The CDR3 end falls 3 residues outside the read, so it is completed with the germline J gene. The chain employs TRBV5-4 and TRBJ2-2; D is possibly TRBD1 (5 bases). In germline, CDR1 is SGHNT, CDR2 YYREEE (reference sequence). The CDR3 covers 15 residues. V lost 1 base to trimming and J lost 3 bases, with 10 bases between them. CDR3 in amino acids: CASSLQGFYTGELFF. The part of the CDR3 DNA that was read is TGTGCCAGCAGCTTGCAGGGATTTTACACCGGGGAG. The entire variable domain, with the rest obtained from reference TRBV5-4 and TRBJ2-2, is as follows: ETGVTQSPTHLIKTRGQQVTLRCSSQSGHNTVSWYQQALGQGPQFIFQYYREEENGRGNFPPRFSGLQFPNYSSELNVNALELDDSALYLCASSLQGFYTGELFFGEGSRLTVL.

With regard to this clone: The CDR3 goes on 3 residues after the read ends, and that part is filled in from the germline J gene. This sequence joins TRBV6-4 and TRBJ2-2, with 7 positions matching TRBD2. V lost 5 bases and J lost 4; bases outside the gene matches: 10. Germline CDR1 MRHNA, CDR2 SNTAGT. The CDR3 is 16 amino acids. The covered CDR3 bases are TGTGCCAGCAGTAGCGGGAATTCTTATTTCACCGGGGAG. This sequence encodes CASSSGNSYFTGE. The whole CDR3 sequence reads CASSSGNSYFTGELFF.

Of note for this clone: With the read ending 3 residues before the CDR3 end, the germline J gene is used to fill in that end. The rearrangement uses TRBV30 and TRBJ2-2; 10 positions agree with TRBD1. CDR1 is GTSNPN, CDR2 SVGIG, per germline (reference sequence). The CDR3 covers 14 residues. The covered CDR3 bases are TGTGCCTGGAGTCGGACAGGGGGGAATTCACCG. As protein: CAWSRTGGNSP. In full, the CDR3 reads CAWSRTGGNSPLFF.

Remarks on this clone: Sequencing ends 3 residues short of the CDR3 end; the germline J gene provides the rest. The chain combines TRBV29-1 with TRBJ2-3; 7 bases align to TRBD1. The CDR3 is made up of 16 amino acids. V lost 4 bases to trimming and J lost 2 bases; unmatched junction nucleotides: 12. Germline V gene lookup returns CDR1 SQVTM and CDR2 ANQGSEA. This CDR3 reads CSVVPPGGANTDTQYF. The sequenced part of the CDR3 DNA is TGCAGCGTTGTCCCTCCAGGGGGAGCGAACACAGATACG.

Regarding this clone: With the read ending 3 residues before the CDR3 end, the germline J gene is used to fill in that end. V is TRBV30 and J is TRBJ2-7; weak D call: TRBD1 (5 bases). The CDR3 spans 10 residues. Trimming stripped 2 bases from V and 6 bases from J, with 5 bases between. The V gene's germline CDR1 is GTSNPN and CDR2 SVGIG (reference sequence). The CDR3 DNA, read in part, is TGTGCCTGGAGTCAGGGCGAG. Its translation is CAWSQGE. The full CDR3 sequence reads CAWSQGEQYF.

Notes on this clone: The CDR3 is cut off 3 residues early in the read; its end comes from the germline J gene. The V call is TRBV18, the J call TRBJ2-3, with TRBD1 identical over 7 bases. Germline lookup yields CDR1 KGHSH and CDR2 LQKENI. The CDR3 covers 15 residues. The CDR3 loop reads CASSPAGGREETQYF. The sequenced part of the CDR3 DNA is TGTGCCAGCTCACCGGCAGGGGGACGCGAGGAGACG.

On this clone: The sequence runs out 3 residues before the end of the CDR3; the remainder is reconstructed from the germline J gene. This sequence joins TRBV7-3 and TRBJ1-1; the D gene is possibly TRBD1 (5 bases). The germline CDR1 and CDR2 sequences are SGHTA and FQGTGA. The V end lost 4 bases, the J end lost 1 base, and 10 bases lay between the germline ends. This CDR3 is built from 14 residues. The CDR3 DNA, read in part, is TGTGCCAGCAGCTCGGGACTCAAGAACACTGAA. Translation gives CASSSGLKNTE. The CDR3 in full is CASSSGLKNTEAFF.

Points on this clone: The read stops 3 residues short of the end of the CDR3; the missing end is completed from the germline J gene. The rearrangement uses TRBV27 and TRBJ2-5; D assignment may be TRBD1 or TRBD2 (5 bases each). This CDR3 contains 13 residues. The germline CDR1 and CDR2 sequences are MNHEY and SMNVEV (reference sequence). V was trimmed by 2 bases and J by 3 bases, leaving 7 bases between them. The CDR3 reads CASSLRGEETQYF. CDR3 DNA, as far as it was read: TGTGCCAGCAGTTTAAGAGGGGAAGAGACC.

A note on this clone: The sequenced fragment ends 3 residues before the CDR3 boundary, so the rest is inferred from the germline J gene. The gene calls are TRBV28 and TRBJ2-1, with 9 positions matching TRBD1. Unmatched junction bases numbered 12, after V lost 5 bases and J lost 7 bases. The CDR3 runs 16 residues. CDR1 and CDR2 from the germline V gene are MDHEN and SYDVKM. The CDR3: CASSPYPGQGLNEQFF. The sequenced CDR3 bases are TGTGCCAGCAGTCCCTACCCGGGACAGGGTTTGAATGAG.

In regard to this clone: With the read ending 3 residues before the CDR3 end, the germline J gene is used to fill in that end. The rearrangement uses TRBV14 and TRBJ2-2, with 7 bases that match TRBD2. The J segment lost 7 bases and the V segment lost 5 bases, leaving 16 bases of the junction unmatched. Germline V gene data show CDR1 as SGHDN and CDR2 as FVKESK. This CDR3 has 17 amino acids. CDR3 sequence reads: CASSSLGGSTLSGELFF. The DNA read from the CDR3 is TGTGCCAGCAGCTCCCTGGGCGGGAGTACCCTAAGCGGGGAG.

Concerning this clone itself: Read data end 3 residues before the CDR3 end; the end is taken from the germline J gene. The genes are TRBV5-1 and TRBJ1-4; D not resolved. V was pared by 0 bases and J by 0 bases, with 6 bases between. This CDR3 has 15 amino acids. Germline V gives CDR1 SGHRS, CDR2 YFSETQ. The DNA read from the CDR3 is TGCGCCAGCAGCTTGGCCTTTGCAACTAATGAAAAA. Protein: CASSLAFATNEK. The full-length CDR3 reads as CASSLAFATNEKLFF. Together with reference TRBV5-1 and TRBJ1-4, the CDR3 gives the full variable domain: KAGVTQTPRYLIKTRGQQVTLSCSPISGHRSVSWYQQTPGQGLQFLFEYFSETQRNKGNFPGRFSGRQFSNSRSEMNVSTLELGDSALYLCASSLAFATNEKLFFGSGTQLSVL.

About this clone itself: The read comes to an end 3 residues before the CDR3 does, leaving the germline J gene to fill in the end. The chain links TRBV7-3 to TRBJ1-2; possible D gene TRBD1, 6 bases. The CDR3 sequence is 14 residues long. Looked up from germline, CDR1 is SGHTA and CDR2 is FQGTGA. The CDR3 protein is CASSPTLGGGQYTF. Incomplete CDR3 DNA: TGTGCCAGCAGCCCGACCCTCGGAGGTGGACAG.

Comments on this clone: The read gets to within 3 residues of the CDR3 end, and the germline J gene fills in the rest. The chain is built from TRBV19 and TRBJ1-5; D uncertain. The V gene lost 3 bases and the J gene lost 0 bases, with 12 bases spanning the gap. Germline values: CDR1 LNHDA, CDR2 SQIVND (reference sequence). The CDR3 contains 16 residues. CDR3 in amino acids: CASSMAPGGSNQPQHF. Incomplete CDR3 DNA: TGTGCCAGTAGTATGGCACCCGGCGGTAGCAATCAGCCC.

Worth noting for this clone: Read data end 3 residues before the CDR3 end; the end is taken from the germline J gene. This chain connects TRBV2 to TRBJ1-6; possibly TRBD1 for D (5 bases). Germline CDR1 reads SNHLY; CDR2 reads FYNNEI. The V and J ends lost 10 bases and 6 bases respectively, with 10 bases between them. This CDR3 has 12 amino acids. The part of the CDR3 DNA that was read is TGTGCCACGGACAATAGTAATTCACCC. It is translated as CATDNSNSP. The complete CDR3 reads CATDNSNSPLHF.

Regarding this clone: The CDR3 extends 3 residues past the end of the read, so its final part is completed from the germline J gene. This chain links TRBV20-1 with TRBJ2-1; 7 positions agree with TRBD1. In germline, CDR1 is DFQATT, CDR2 SNEGSKA (reference sequence). CDR3 length equals 15 residues. Trimming took 6 bases from V and 3 from J; bases not matched to a gene: 11. CDR3 DNA, as far as it was read: TGCAGTGCCCACTTGGCAGGGGGTGACTACAATGAG. This translates into CSAHLAGGDYNE. The whole CDR3 protein reads CSAHLAGGDYNEQFF.

A word on this clone: The junction departs from the called germline gene at one end, perhaps through a read error. Sequencing ends 3 residues short of the CDR3 end; the germline J gene provides the rest. V and J are TRBV14 and TRBJ2-3; tentatively, D is TRBD1 (6 bases). The CDR3 is 13 amino acids. Germline lookup yields CDR1 SGHDN and CDR2 FVKESK. CDR3 loop: CASSETGSETQYF. The part of the CDR3 DNA that was read is TGTGCCAGCAGCGAAACAGGGTCAGAGACG.